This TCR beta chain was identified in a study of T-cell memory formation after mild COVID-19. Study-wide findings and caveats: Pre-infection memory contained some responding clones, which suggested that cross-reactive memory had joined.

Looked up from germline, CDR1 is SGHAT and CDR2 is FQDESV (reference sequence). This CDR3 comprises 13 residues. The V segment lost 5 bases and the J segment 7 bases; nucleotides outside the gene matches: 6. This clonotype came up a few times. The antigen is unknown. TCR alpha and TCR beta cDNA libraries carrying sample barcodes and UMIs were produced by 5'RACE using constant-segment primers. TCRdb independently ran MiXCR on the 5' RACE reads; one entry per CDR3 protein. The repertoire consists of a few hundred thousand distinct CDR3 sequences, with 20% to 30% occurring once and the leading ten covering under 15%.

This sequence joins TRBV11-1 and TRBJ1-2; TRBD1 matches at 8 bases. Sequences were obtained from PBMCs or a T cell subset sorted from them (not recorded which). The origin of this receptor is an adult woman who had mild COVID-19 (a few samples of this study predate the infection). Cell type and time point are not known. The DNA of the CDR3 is TGTGCCAGCAGCCCCCGACAGGGGTTTGGCTACACCTTC. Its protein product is CASSPRQGFGYTF.